Included here is one T cell receptor beta chain sequence, with context. The CDR3 has 13 amino acids. Germline V lookup: CDR1 SGHNT, CDR2 YYREEE (reference sequence). Each CDR3 protein gets one entry in TCRdb, which reprocessed the 5' RACE reads and gives no DNA. In total, the table holds approximately 120,000 distinct CDR3 sequences. This record comes from a study of monozygotic twins with inflammatory bowel disease. The TCR comes from a human donor with ulcerative colitis or Crohn's disease, or a healthy co-twin of an affected twin (not recorded which). The V call is TRBV5-4, the J call TRBJ1-6; there is no DNA to check the TCRdb D call of TRBD1. The source material was blood. The CDR3 protein is CASSPTGESPLHF.